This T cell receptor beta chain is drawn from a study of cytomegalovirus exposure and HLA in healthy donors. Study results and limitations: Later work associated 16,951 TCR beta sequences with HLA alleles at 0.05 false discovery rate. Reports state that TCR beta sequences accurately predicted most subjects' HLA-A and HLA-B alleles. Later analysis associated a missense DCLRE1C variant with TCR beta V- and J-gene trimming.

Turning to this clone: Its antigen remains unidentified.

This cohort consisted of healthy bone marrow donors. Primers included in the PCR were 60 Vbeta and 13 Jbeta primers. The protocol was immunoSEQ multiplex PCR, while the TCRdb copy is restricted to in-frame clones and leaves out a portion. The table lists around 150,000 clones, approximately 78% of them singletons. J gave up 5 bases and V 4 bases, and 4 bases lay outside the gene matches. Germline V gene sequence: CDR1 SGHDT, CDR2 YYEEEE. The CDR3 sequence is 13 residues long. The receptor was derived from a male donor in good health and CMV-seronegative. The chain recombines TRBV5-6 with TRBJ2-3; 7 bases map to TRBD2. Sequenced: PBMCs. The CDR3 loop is CASSVPGGDTQYF. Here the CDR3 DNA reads TGTGCCAGCAGCGTACCGGGGGGAGATACGCAGTATTTT.